These 17 T cell receptor beta chains were sequenced from one sample in a study of blood T cell repertoires in COVID-19. Assay used: immunoSEQ multiplex PCR; TCRdb lists only in-frame clones, some missing. The sample contains around 70,000 clones, about 86% of which appear only once. Sequencing was carried out using peripheral blood. These receptors all come from a man aged 50 to 59 with acute or convalescent COVID-19.

The V gene is TRBV19, the J gene TRBJ2-1, with 7 positions matching TRBD2. Germline CDR1 LNHDA, CDR2 SQIVND (reference sequence). CDR3 length equals 14 residues. Germline trimming cut 4 bases from V and 5 bases from J; bases unmatched to any gene: 5. CDR3 protein: CASSSRDYNNEQFF. The CDR3 DNA is TGTGCCAGTAGTAGTCGGGACTACAACAATGAGCAGTTCTTC.

This sequence joins TRBV29-1 and TRBJ1-2; D gene ambiguous. The V end lost 6 bases, the J end lost 8 bases, and 22 bases lay between the germline ends. The CDR3 length is 14 residues. Per germline, CDR1 SQVTM and CDR2 ANQGSEA. The CDR3 region is CSVETQQGPGGYTF. The CDR3 nucleotides are TGCAGCGTCGAGACGCAACAAGGGCCGGGGGGCTACACCTTC.

The chain has TRBV4-1 and TRBJ2-1; TRBD2 is a possible D gene (5 bases). Germline V gives CDR1 MGHRA, CDR2 YSYEKL. Trimming took 0 bases from V and 6 from J, leaving 12 bases between them. There are 15 residues in the CDR3. The CDR3 loop reads CASSQDIRGSNEQFF. DNA for the CDR3: TGCGCCAGCAGCCAAGATATCCGAGGGTCCAATGAGCAGTTCTTC.

The J gene is TRBJ2-3, the V gene TRBV4-2, with TRBD2 identical over 8 bases. The ends lost 4 bases at V and 6 bases at J; junction bases unmatched: 15. This CDR3 region has 17 residues. Germline V gene sequence: CDR1 LGHNA, CDR2 YNFKEQ. CDR3 residues: CASSPTSLRGVGDTQYF. In DNA, the CDR3 is TGTGCCAGCAGCCCAACGTCTTTGCGGGGGGTTGGGGATACGCAGTATTTT.

This sequence joins TRBV2 and TRBJ2-1; a weak D match, TRBD1 (6 bases). The CDR3 sequence is 18 residues long. Germline assignment: CDR1 SNHLY and CDR2 FYNNEI. Trimming removed 7 bases at V and 11 bases at J, with 33 bases between. CDR3 sequence reads: CASTYPRDGTKPRYQQFF. CDR3 bases: TGTGCCAGCACGTACCCCCGAGACGGGACAAAGCCTCGCTATCAGCAGTTCTTC.

J is TRBJ2-1 and V is TRBV11-2; D not resolved. CDR3 length equals 14 residues. The germline gives CDR1 SGHAT, CDR2 FQNNGV. Trimming shortened V by 3 bases and J by 3 bases, and 9 bases separated the two germline ends. CDR3 sequence (DNA): TGTGCCAGCAGCTTCGGCACAGACTACAATGAGCAGTTCTTC. As protein: CASSFGTDYNEQFF.

This clone was recorded a few times. The chain has TRBV27 and TRBJ1-2; 10 positions agree with TRBD1. The CDR3 is 15 residues long. Trimming took 5 bases from V and 3 from J; bases not matched to a gene: 6. Germline V gene sequence: CDR1 MNHEY, CDR2 SMNVEV (reference sequence). CDR3 nucleotides: TGTGCCAGCAGTGGGACAGGGGAGGGTTACTATGGCTACACCTTC. Protein sequence: CASSGTGEGYYGYTF.

The CDR3 spells CASSLRRQRIGELFF. The CDR3 bases are TGTGCCAGCAGCTTAAGGAGACAGAGGATAGGGGAGCTGTTTTTT. The chain carries TRBV7-9 and TRBJ2-2; tentative D call: TRBD1 (5 bases). V was pared by 2 bases and J by 8 bases, with 15 bases between. Germline V gene sequence: CDR1 SEHNR, CDR2 FQNEAQ (reference sequence). The length of the CDR3 is 15 residues.

J is TRBJ2-7 and V is TRBV28; TRBD1 aligns across 10 bases. With V trimmed by 4 bases and J by 7 bases, 10 bases remained unmatched. CDR3 length equals 15 residues. Germline values: CDR1 MDHEN, CDR2 SYDVKM. CDR3 sequence: CASSSPGQGSLEQYF. CDR3 in DNA: TGTGCCAGCAGTTCTCCGGGACAGGGGTCTTTGGAGCAGTACTTC.

The chain carries TRBV30 and TRBJ2-7; 9 bases agree with TRBD2. The junction had 5 bases not matched to a gene; V was cut back by 4 bases and J by 4 bases. The CDR3 runs to 13 residues. CDR1 is GTSNPN, CDR2 SVGIG, per germline (reference sequence). The CDR3 DNA is TGTGCCTGGACGGGTAGCGGGAGTTACGAGCAGTACTTC. It encodes CAWTGSGSYEQYF.

This clone was seen a few times. The chain links TRBV6-5 to TRBJ2-5, with TRBD1 identical over 8 bases. This CDR3 has 14 amino acids. After removal of 8 bases from V and 1 base from J, the junction contained 6 bases not matched to a gene. Germline CDR1 reads MNHEY; CDR2 reads SVGAGI. CDR3 amino acids: CASVEGTGQETQYF. The DNA for the CDR3 is TGTGCCAGCGTGGAAGGGACAGGCCAAGAGACCCAGTACTTC.

The V call is TRBV19, the J call TRBJ1-2, with TRBD1 as a possible D gene (6 bases). The CDR3 contains 15 residues. V was shortened by 6 bases and J by 7 bases, with 21 bases between the two germline ends. In germline, CDR1 is LNHDA, CDR2 SQIVND (reference sequence). DNA of the CDR3: TGTGCCAGTAGCCTTAAGGCAGGGGAATCCGCTGGCTACACCTTC. Its protein product is CASSLKAGESAGYTF.

This chain connects TRBV15 to TRBJ2-1; the D gene is possibly TRBD2 (5 bases). The germline CDR1 and CDR2 sequences are LNHNV and YYDKDF (reference sequence). The CDR3 has 14 amino acids. V dropped 1 base and J dropped 16 bases, with 20 bases sitting between them. In nucleotides, the CDR3 is TGTGCCACCAGCAGAGGTGACGACTACAAACGAGAATTCTTC. Its protein is CATSRGDDYKREFF.

The V call is TRBV28, the J call TRBJ2-7, with 8 bases matching TRBD1. V lost 4 bases to trimming and J lost 2 bases; unmatched junction nucleotides: 10. Germline-derived CDR1 and CDR2 are MDHEN and SYDVKM. The CDR3 covers 16 residues. The CDR3 nucleotides are TGTGCCAGCAGTTCCCTACAGGGGGGACTCGCCTACGAGCAGTACTTC. This encodes CASSSLQGGLAYEQYF.

The genes are TRBV9 and TRBJ2-1; 11 bases match TRBD2. Germline V gene data show CDR1 as SGDLS and CDR2 as YYNGEE. Germline trimming cut 0 bases from V and 7 bases from J; bases unmatched to any gene: 3. The CDR3 spans 15 residues. The CDR3 nucleotides are TGTGCCAGCAGCGTAGGACTAGCGGGAACAAATGAGCAGTTCTTC. Amino acid sequence: CASSVGLAGTNEQFF.

V and J are TRBV28 and TRBJ1-5; TRBD1 is a possible D gene (6 bases). This CDR3 has 18 residues. Per germline, CDR1 MDHEN and CDR2 SYDVKM. Trimming cost V 5 bases and J 7 bases, with 27 bases left between them. CDR3 bases: TGTGCCAGCAGTCCCCTTCCGGGGGGGAGCAGGGGAGGCCAGCCCCAGCATTTT. Translated, it gives CASSPLPGGSRGGQPQHF.

The V and J genes are TRBV9 and TRBJ2-1, with 11 nucleotides matching TRBD2. This CDR3 region has 16 residues. CDR1 SGDLS and CDR2 YYNGEE come from the germline V gene. The J segment lost 0 bases and the V segment lost 4 bases, leaving 3 bases of the junction unmatched. CDR3 DNA sequence: TGTGCCAGCAGCTATACTAGCGGGAGCTCCTACAATGAGCAGTTCTTC. Protein sequence: CASSYTSGSSYNEQFF.